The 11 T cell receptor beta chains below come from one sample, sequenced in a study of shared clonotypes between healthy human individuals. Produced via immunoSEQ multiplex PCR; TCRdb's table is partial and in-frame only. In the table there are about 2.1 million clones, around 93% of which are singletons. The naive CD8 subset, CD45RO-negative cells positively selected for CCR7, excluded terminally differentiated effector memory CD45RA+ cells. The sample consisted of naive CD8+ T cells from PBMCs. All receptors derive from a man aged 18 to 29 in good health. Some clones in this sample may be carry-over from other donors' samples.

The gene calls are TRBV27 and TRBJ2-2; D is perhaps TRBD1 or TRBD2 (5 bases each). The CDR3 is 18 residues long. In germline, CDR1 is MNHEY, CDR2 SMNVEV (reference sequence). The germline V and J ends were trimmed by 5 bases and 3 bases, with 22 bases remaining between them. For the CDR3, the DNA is TGTGCCAGCAGTGAAAAACCGGGACCCCGGGTCCACACCGGGGAGCTGTTTTTT. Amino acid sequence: CASSEKPGPRVHTGELFF.

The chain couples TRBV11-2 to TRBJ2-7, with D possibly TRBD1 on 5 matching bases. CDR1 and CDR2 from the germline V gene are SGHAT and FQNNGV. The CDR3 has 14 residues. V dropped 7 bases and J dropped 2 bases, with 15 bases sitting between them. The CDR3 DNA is TGTGCCAGCATCCCAGGGCTCGCCGCCTACGAGCAGTACTTC. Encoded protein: CASIPGLAAYEQYF.

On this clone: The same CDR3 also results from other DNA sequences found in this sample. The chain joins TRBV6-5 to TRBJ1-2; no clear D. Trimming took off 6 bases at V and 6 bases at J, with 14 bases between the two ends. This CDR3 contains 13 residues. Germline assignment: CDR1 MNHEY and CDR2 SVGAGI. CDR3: CASRDLGRDGYTF. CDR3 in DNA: TGTGCCAGCAGGGACTTAGGGCGGGATGGCTACACCTTC.

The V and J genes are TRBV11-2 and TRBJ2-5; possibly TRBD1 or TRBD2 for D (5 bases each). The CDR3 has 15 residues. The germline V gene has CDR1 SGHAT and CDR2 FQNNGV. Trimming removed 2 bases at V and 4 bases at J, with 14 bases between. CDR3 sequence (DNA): TGTGCCAGCAGCTTATGGGGGTCGGCGGGAGAGACCCAGTACTTC. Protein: CASSLWGSAGETQYF.

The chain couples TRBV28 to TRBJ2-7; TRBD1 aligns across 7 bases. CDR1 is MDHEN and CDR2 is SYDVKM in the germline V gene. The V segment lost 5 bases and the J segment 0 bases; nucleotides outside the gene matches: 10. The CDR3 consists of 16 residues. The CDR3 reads CASSPPRTGNSYEQYF. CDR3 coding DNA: TGTGCCAGCAGTCCGCCCCGGACAGGCAACTCCTACGAGCAGTACTTC.

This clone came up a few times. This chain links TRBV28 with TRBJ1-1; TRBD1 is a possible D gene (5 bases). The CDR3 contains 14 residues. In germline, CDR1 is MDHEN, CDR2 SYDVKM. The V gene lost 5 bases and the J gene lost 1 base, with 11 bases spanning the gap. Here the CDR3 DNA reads TGTGCCAGCAGTCTCGGACACAGGAACACTGAAGCTTTCTTT. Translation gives CASSLGHRNTEAFF.

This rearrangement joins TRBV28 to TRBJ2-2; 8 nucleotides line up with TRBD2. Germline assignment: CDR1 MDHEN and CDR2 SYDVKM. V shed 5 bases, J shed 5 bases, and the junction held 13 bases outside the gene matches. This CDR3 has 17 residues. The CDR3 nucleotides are TGTGCCAGCAGTACCTCCGACAGCGGGGGAAGAACCGGGGAGCTGTTTTTT. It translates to CASSTSDSGGRTGELFF. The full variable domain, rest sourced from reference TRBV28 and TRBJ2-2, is DVKVTQSSRYLVKRTGEKVFLECVQDMDHENMFWYRQDPGLGLRLIYFSYDVKMKEKGDIPEGYSVSREKKERFSLILESASTNQTSMYLCASSTSDSGGRTGELFFGEGSRLTVL.

The DNA of the CDR3 is TGTGCCAGCAGCCAAGGGAATTATGGGGAAGCTTTCTTT. Amino acid sequence: CASSQGNYGEAFF. The chain carries TRBV14 and TRBJ1-1, with D hard to call. Trimming removed 1 base from V and 8 bases from J, with 11 bases in between. This CDR3 has 13 amino acids. Germline CDR1 and CDR2: SGHDN and FVKESK. The whole variable domain, filled in from reference TRBV14 and TRBJ1-1, reads EAGVTQFPSHSVIEKGQTVTLRCDPISGHDNLYWYRRVMGKEIKFLLHFVKESKQDESGMPNNRFLAERTGGTYSTLKVQPAELEDSGVYFCASSQGNYGEAFFGQGTRLTVV.

CDR3 amino acids: CASSGLGDYTNSLTDTQYF. The CDR3 DNA sequence: TGTGCCAGCAGCGGCCTCGGGGACTACACGAATTCTCTCACAGATACGCAGTATTTT. The genes are TRBV5-8 and TRBJ2-3; 7 bases are shared with TRBD2. Germline assignment: CDR1 SGHTS and CDR2 YDEGEE. V shed 4 bases and J 2 bases; nucleotides not matched to a gene: 19. The CDR3 loop spans 19 amino acids.

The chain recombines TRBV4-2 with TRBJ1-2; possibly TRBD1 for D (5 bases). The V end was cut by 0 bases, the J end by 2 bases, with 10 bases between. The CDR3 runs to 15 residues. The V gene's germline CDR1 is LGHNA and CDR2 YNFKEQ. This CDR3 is CASSQERGVNYGYTF. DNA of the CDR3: TGTGCCAGCAGCCAAGAACGGGGGGTGAACTATGGCTACACCTTC.

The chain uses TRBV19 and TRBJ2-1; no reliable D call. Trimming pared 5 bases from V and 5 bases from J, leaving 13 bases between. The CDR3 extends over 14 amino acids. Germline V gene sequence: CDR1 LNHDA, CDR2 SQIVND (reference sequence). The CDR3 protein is CASSRRIADNEQFF. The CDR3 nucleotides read TGTGCCAGTAGTCGTCGAATAGCAGACAATGAGCAGTTCTTC. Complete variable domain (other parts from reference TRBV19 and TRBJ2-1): DGGITQSPKYLFRKEGQNVTLSCEQNLNHDAMYWYRQDPGQGLRLIYYSQIVNDFQKGDIAEGYSVSREKKESFPLTVTSAQKNPTAFYLCASSRRIADNEQFFGPGTRLTVL.